This T cell receptor beta chain is drawn from a study of cytotoxic CD8 clonotypes in ibrutinib-treated CLL (dated by TCRdb to the early 2020s). Study-level background: In this cohort, approximately 14 patients were treatment-naive and roughly ten were relapsed/refractory, while around 18 had unmutated IGHV. Partial responses were observed in roughly 25 patients and complete responses in 2; after a median follow-up of 68 months, remission was maintained in approximately 14 patients and progression was observed in some twelve. Response samples were obtained after a median of around 11 months of treatment, with a range of roughly 6 to 40 months. On average, each sample had some 250,000 productive templates and tens of thousands of productive rearrangements. Longitudinal samples were obtainable from 26 of the 86 participants in the trial. Cryopreserved peripheral blood mononuclear cells were obtained prior to treatment, at the time of response, and at either disease progression or sustained remission. Every remission and progressive disease sample was obtained while ibrutinib was still being received by the patients.

The paper as a whole reports these results and caveats: Clonality increased at ibrutinib response, stayed stable in sustained remission, and fell back toward baseline at progression. At baseline, clonality was higher than in age-matched healthy donors and showed a strong correlation with circulating CD8+ T-cell counts. Sampling times were not matched between sustained-remission and progressing patients, and lymph node repertoires were not studied. Public clonotypes were rare and either contracted or stayed stable during treatment, and the rise in clonality at ibrutinib response reflected the expansion of private clonotypes.

Sample time point, as interpreted from the label and publication: around 25 months on ibrutinib. For TCR beta library preparation, 1.5 to 2.5 micrograms of genomic DNA was extracted from cryopreserved PBMCs. Longitudinal blood samples from CLL patients on ibrutinib monotherapy underwent high-throughput TCR beta sequencing. The patients took part in an open-label, single-center phase 2 trial of ibrutinib monotherapy. The goal of deep resolution MiSeq sequencing was a depth between 1 in 1 million and 1 in 200,000 T cells, and coverage averaged 10x per clonotype. TCR beta libraries were generated with the immunoSEQ hsTCRB Kit. The paper's data handling went like this. Data were analyzed with ImmunoSEQ Data Assistant and ImmunoSEQ Analyzer, with V, D and J genes assigned per IMGT definitions. Clonality was computed as one minus normalized Shannon entropy of productive rearrangement frequencies, ranging from 0 to 1. Public clonotype analysis was restricted to overrepresented clonotypes comprising at least 0.05% of each patient's repertoire. Repertoires from 10 to 15 age-matched healthy donors in immuneACCESS were used as clonality controls. Held by TCRdb, this immuneACCESS table contains in-frame sequences only and omits some clones. Under half of the omission traces to an unresolved V gene where checked; the cause of the rest is unknown. V and J calls and clone size are those listed in that table; D and trimming were worked out from the DNA. The sample data list around 52,000 clones, and roughly three fifths of these were observed just once. The ten largest clonotypes hold about a fifth of the sample.

Between the V and J ends, shortened by 8 bases and 9 bases respectively, the junction contains 26 bases. The CDR3 sequence holds 14 residues, the cysteine and phenylalanine included. Only CDR3 DNA is held: 42 bases, read in frame from base 1. From a lookup of the germline V gene (reference sequence), CDR1 and CDR2 are GTSNPN and SVGIG. Note on this clone: What antigen it recognizes has not been identified. The record has no base qualities; no much larger clone is one base away.

This sequence was found in a human donor with chronic lymphocytic leukemia. The source was PBMCs, collected after 24 months of ibrutinib treatment. Recombination linked TRBV30 to TRBJ2-7; the D region possibly corresponds to TRBD1 (6 bases align). CDR3 sequence: CAVQGPNALVGQYF. The nucleotides read TGTGCCGTACAGGGCCCAAACGCCCTGGTAGGGCAGTACTTC.